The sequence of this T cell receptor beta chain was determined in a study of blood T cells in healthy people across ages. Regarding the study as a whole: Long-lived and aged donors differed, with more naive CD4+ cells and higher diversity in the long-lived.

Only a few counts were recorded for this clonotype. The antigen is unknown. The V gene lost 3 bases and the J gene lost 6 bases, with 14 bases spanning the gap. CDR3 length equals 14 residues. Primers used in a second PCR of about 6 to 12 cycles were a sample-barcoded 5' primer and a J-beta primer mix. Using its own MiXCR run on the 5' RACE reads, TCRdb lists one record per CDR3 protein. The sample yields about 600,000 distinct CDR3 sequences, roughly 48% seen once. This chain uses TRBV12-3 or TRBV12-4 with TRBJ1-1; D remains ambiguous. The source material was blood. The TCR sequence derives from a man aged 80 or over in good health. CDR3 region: CASSFERLGSEAFF. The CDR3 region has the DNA TGTGCCAGCAGTTTTGAGCGCTTAGGATCTGAAGCTTTCTTT.